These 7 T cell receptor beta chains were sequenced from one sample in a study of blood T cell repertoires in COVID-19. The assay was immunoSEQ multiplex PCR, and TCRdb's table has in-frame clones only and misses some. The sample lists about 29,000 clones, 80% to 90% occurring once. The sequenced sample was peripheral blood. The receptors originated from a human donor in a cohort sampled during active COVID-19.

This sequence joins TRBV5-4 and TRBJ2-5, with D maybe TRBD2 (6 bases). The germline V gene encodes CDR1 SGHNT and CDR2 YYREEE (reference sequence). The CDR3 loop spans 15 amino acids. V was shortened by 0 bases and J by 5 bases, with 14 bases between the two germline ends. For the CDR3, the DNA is TGTGCCAGCAGCTTGGCGGTGGGCGGGGAGGAGACCCAGTACTTC. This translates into CASSLAVGGEETQYF.

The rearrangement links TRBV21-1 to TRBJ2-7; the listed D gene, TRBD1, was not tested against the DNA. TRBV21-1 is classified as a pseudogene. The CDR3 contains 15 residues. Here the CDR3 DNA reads TGTGCCAGCAGCAAAGTGGACACCCGAGGCGACGAGCAGTACTTC. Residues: CASSKVDTRGDEQYF.

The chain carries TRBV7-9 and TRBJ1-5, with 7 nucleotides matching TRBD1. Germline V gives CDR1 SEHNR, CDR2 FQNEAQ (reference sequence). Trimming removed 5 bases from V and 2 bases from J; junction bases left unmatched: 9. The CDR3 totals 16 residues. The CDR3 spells CASSDGQAEGNQPQHF. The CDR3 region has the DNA TGTGCCAGCAGCGACGGACAGGCGGAAGGCAATCAGCCCCAGCATTTT.

The CDR3 spells CASRGDSLRGSPLHF. The CDR3 region has the DNA TGTGCCAGCAGAGGGGACAGTCTAAGAGGTTCACCCCTCCACTTT. The rearrangement uses TRBV4-2 and TRBJ1-6, with TRBD1 matching 7 bases. V gave up 6 bases and J gave up 9 bases; unmatched junction bases: 11. Looked up from germline, CDR1 is LGHNA and CDR2 is YNFKEQ. CDR3 size: 15 residues.

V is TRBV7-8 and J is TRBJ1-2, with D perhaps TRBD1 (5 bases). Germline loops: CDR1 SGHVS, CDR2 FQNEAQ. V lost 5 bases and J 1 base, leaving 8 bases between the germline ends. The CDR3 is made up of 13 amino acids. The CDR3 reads CASSPGVNYGYTF. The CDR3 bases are TGTGCCAGCAGCCCGGGGGTTAACTATGGCTACACCTTC.

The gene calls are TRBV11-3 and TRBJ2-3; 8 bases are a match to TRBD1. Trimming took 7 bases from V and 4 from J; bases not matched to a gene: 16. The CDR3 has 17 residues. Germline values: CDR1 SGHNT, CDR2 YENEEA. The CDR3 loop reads CASTQPGGARGPDTQYF. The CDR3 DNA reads TGTGCCAGCACCCAACCAGGGGGCGCCCGGGGCCCAGATACGCAGTATTTT.

The CDR3 reads CASTVTDRVTNIQYF. The DNA for the CDR3 is TGCGCCAGCACCGTAACGGACAGGGTTACGAACATTCAGTACTTC. V is TRBV10-1 and J is TRBJ2-4; TRBD1 aligns across 8 bases. V was pared by 7 bases and J by 7 bases, with 12 bases of the junction left unmatched. Germline CDR1 reads WNHNN; CDR2 reads SYGVQD (reference sequence). The CDR3 runs 15 residues.